The text below deals with one TCR beta chain. The data are from a study of T cells after yellow fever vaccination. Study at large: It was SMART-Seq v4 Ultra Low Input that prepared the fractions with low cell numbers.

Researchers made TCR cDNA using 5'RACE template switching, and this step added a universal primer site and UMIs. TCRdb itself ran the 5' RACE reads through MiXCR, one entry per CDR3 protein. Of about 350,000 distinct CDR3 sequences listed, approximately 8% were seen once; the top ten hold around 17%. This CDR3 region has 14 residues. Germline assignment: CDR1 KGHSH and CDR2 LQKENI. The ends lost 4 bases at V and 4 bases at J; junction bases unmatched: 6. The TCR sequence derives from a man aged 18-30 years who received the YFV17D yellow fever vaccine. The sample was PBMCs, taken about 41 days after the first yellow fever vaccination. This chain uses TRBV18 with TRBJ1-1; 7 bases line up with TRBD1. CDR3 nucleotides: TGTGCCAGCTCACTTGGGACAGCCCTCACTGAAGCTTTCTTT. This encodes CASSLGTALTEAFF.